This is a list of T cell receptor beta chains from one sample in a study of a mutant IDH1 vaccine in newly diagnosed glioma. TCRdb keeps only in-frame clones here, not all; method: immunoSEQ multiplex PCR. There are some 47,000 clones in the sample; 81% occur only once, and 4.5% to 5.5% lies in the top ten. No antigens are known for them. Sequences were derived from PBMCs, sampled from a glioma patient whose treatment included an IDH1 peptide vaccine. Receptors originate from a woman between 40 and 50 years old with glioma. Some clones in this sample may be carry-over from other donors' samples. Each CDR3 is given with its conserved first and last residue. A D gene is named only where the DNA matches it firmly. Some rows have no size entry. The others give once, few or many, or a class for an expanded clone.

v_gene: TRBV18
j_gene: TRBJ2-7
abundance: NA
len: 13
d_gene: NA
CDR3aa: CASSNGGPYEQYF
CDR3nt: TGTGCCAGCTCAAACGGGGGCCCCTACGAGCAGTACTTC

v_gene: TRBV18
j_gene: TRBJ1-5
abundance: once
len: 13
d_gene: NA
CDR3aa: CASSPPMNQPQHF
CDR3nt: TGTGCCAGCTCACCACCGATGAATCAGCCCCAGCATTTT

v_gene: TRBV5-1
j_gene: TRBJ2-3
abundance: NA
len: 15
d_gene: NA
CDR3aa: CASSLALALTDTQYF
CDR3nt: TGCGCCAGCAGCTTGGCATTGGCGCTCACAGATACGCAGTATTTT

v_gene: TRBV7-2
j_gene: TRBJ2-7
abundance: NA
len: 15
d_gene: TRBD2
CDR3aa: CASSLWGRALDEQYF
CDR3nt: TGTGCCAGCAGCTTATGGGGGAGGGCCCTCGACGAGCAGTACTTC

v_gene: TRBV6-1
j_gene: TRBJ2-7
abundance: NA
len: 12
d_gene: NA
CDR3aa: CASSARVGEQYF
CDR3nt: TGTGCCAGCAGTGCCCGGGTAGGGGAGCAGTACTTC

v_gene: TRBV29-1
j_gene: TRBJ2-1
abundance: NA
len: 14
d_gene: TRBD1
CDR3aa: CSVEGQGIANEQFF
CDR3nt: TGCAGCGTTGAGGGACAGGGAATAGCAAATGAGCAGTTCTTC

v_gene: TRBV12-5
j_gene: TRBJ1-2
abundance: NA
len: 12
d_gene: NA
CDR3aa: CASSQANYGYTF
CDR3nt: TGTGCTAGTTCTCAGGCCAACTATGGCTACACCTTC

v_gene: TRBV7-9
j_gene: TRBJ2-5
abundance: NA
len: 14
d_gene: TRBD1
CDR3aa: CASRWDRTQETQYF
CDR3nt: TGTGCCAGCAGATGGGACAGAACGCAAGAGACCCAGTACTTC

v_gene: TRBV29-1
j_gene: TRBJ1-1
abundance: NA
len: 14
d_gene: TRBD1
CDR3aa: CSARHRGSNTEAFF
CDR3nt: TGCAGCGCGCGCCACAGGGGGTCGAACACTGAAGCTTTCTTT

v_gene: TRBV7-8
j_gene: TRBJ2-7
abundance: NA
len: 14
d_gene: NA
CDR3aa: CASLNPMRSYEQYF
CDR3nt: TGTGCCAGTCTCAACCCTATGCGCTCCTACGAGCAGTACTTC

v_gene: TRBV29-1
j_gene: TRBJ1-4
abundance: NA
len: 16
d_gene: NA
CDR3aa: CSVEIITAGLGEKLFF
CDR3nt: TGCAGCGTTGAAATTATCACGGCGGGACTCGGGGAAAAACTGTTTTTT

v_gene: TRBV4-3
j_gene: TRBJ1-1
abundance: NA
len: 18
d_gene: TRBD1
CDR3aa: CASSQDFGTGALGTEAFF
CDR3nt: TGCGCCAGCAGCCAAGATTTCGGGACAGGGGCGTTAGGCACTGAAGCTTTCTTT

v_gene: TRBV6-1
j_gene: TRBJ2-3
abundance: few
len: 12
d_gene: TRBD2
CDR3aa: CASRTRPDTQYF
CDR3nt: TGTGCCAGCCGGACTAGGCCAGATACGCAGTATTTT

v_gene: TRBV28
j_gene: TRBJ2-7
abundance: NA
len: 15
d_gene: TRBD1
CDR3aa: CASTPRGQVDYEQYF
CDR3nt: TGTGCCAGCACCCCCCGGGGACAGGTGGACTACGAGCAGTACTTC

v_gene: TRBV28
j_gene: TRBJ1-2
abundance: NA
len: 15
d_gene: NA
CDR3aa: CASSPVGGADYGYTF
CDR3nt: TGTGCCAGCAGTCCTGTTGGGGGCGCGGACTATGGCTACACCTTC

v_gene: TRBV2
j_gene: TRBJ2-2
abundance: NA
len: 11
d_gene: NA
CDR3aa: CASGGTGELFF
CDR3nt: TGTGCCAGCGGAGGCACCGGGGAGCTGTTTTTT

v_gene: TRBV29-1
j_gene: TRBJ2-1
abundance: NA
len: 16
d_gene: TRBD1
CDR3aa: CSGLVDRRSIYNEQFF
CDR3nt: TGCAGCGGGCTGGTGGACAGGAGGTCTATCTACAATGAGCAGTTCTTC

v_gene: TRBV6-1
j_gene: TRBJ2-7
abundance: NA
len: 13
d_gene: NA
CDR3aa: CASSEGQAYEQYF
CDR3nt: TGTGCCAGCAGTGAAGGACAGGCCTACGAGCAGTACTTC

v_gene: TRBV28
j_gene: TRBJ1-4
abundance: NA
len: 17
d_gene: NA
CDR3aa: CASSLFGAGGEDEKLFF
CDR3nt: TGTGCCAGCAGTTTATTCGGAGCGGGGGGAGAGGATGAAAAACTGTTTTTT

v_gene: TRBV27
j_gene: TRBJ2-3
abundance: NA
len: 11
d_gene: NA
CDR3aa: CASTDGVWEYF
CDR3nt: TGTGCCAGCACGGACGGTGTCTGGGAGTATTTT

v_gene: TRBV7-7
j_gene: TRBJ2-5
abundance: NA
len: 14
d_gene: NA
CDR3aa: CASSLGFSGETQYF
CDR3nt: TGTGCTAGCAGCTTAGGATTTTCCGGGGAGACCCAGTACTTC

v_gene: TRBV2
j_gene: TRBJ1-2
abundance: NA
len: 13
d_gene: TRBD1
CDR3aa: CPHPGDRAFGYTF
CDR3nt: TGTCCCCACCCGGGGGACAGGGCTTTTGGCTACACCTTC

v_gene: TRBV6-1
j_gene: TRBJ1-4
abundance: NA
len: 19
d_gene: TRBD1
CDR3aa: CASSESLAVDRATNEKLFF
CDR3nt: TGTGCCAGCAGTGAATCCCTAGCGGTGGACAGGGCCACTAATGAAAAACTGTTTTTT

v_gene: TRBV5-6
j_gene: TRBJ1-1
abundance: NA
len: 14
d_gene: NA
CDR3aa: CASSRADSHTEAFF
CDR3nt: TGTGCCAGCAGCAGGGCGGACTCCCACACTGAAGCTTTCTTT

v_gene: TRBV6-5
j_gene: TRBJ1-1
abundance: NA
len: 12
d_gene: NA
CDR3aa: CASRTGQSKAFF
CDR3nt: TGTGCCAGCAGGACAGGACAGTCGAAAGCTTTCTTT

v_gene: TRBV7-9
j_gene: TRBJ2-7
abundance: NA
len: 15
d_gene: NA
CDR3aa: CASSLTASGSYEQYF
CDR3nt: TGTGCCAGCAGCTTAACGGCATCTGGCTCCTACGAGCAGTACTTC

v_gene: TRBV9
j_gene: TRBJ1-6
abundance: once
len: 14
d_gene: NA
CDR3aa: CASSPVQGNSPLHF
CDR3nt: TGTGCCAGCAGCCCGGTACAAGGGAATTCACCCCTCCACTTT

v_gene: TRBV6-1
j_gene: TRBJ2-7
abundance: once
len: 15
d_gene: NA
CDR3aa: CASRDPWGDSYEQYF
CDR3nt: TGTGCCAGCAGGGACCCCTGGGGGGACTCCTACGAGCAGTACTTC

v_gene: TRBV7-2
j_gene: TRBJ1-2
abundance: NA
len: 14
d_gene: NA
CDR3aa: CASSLSRANYGYTF
CDR3nt: TGTGCCAGCAGCTTAAGCAGGGCTAACTATGGCTACACCTTC

v_gene: TRBV6-5
j_gene: TRBJ1-4
abundance: NA
len: 14
d_gene: NA
CDR3aa: CASSLGGWGEKLFF
CDR3nt: TGTGCCAGCAGTTTGGGGGGCTGGGGTGAAAAACTGTTTTTT

v_gene: TRBV7-2
j_gene: TRBJ1-3
abundance: NA
len: 13
d_gene: NA
CDR3aa: CASSLIAGNTIYF
CDR3nt: TGTGCCAGCAGCTTAATCGCTGGAAACACCATATATTTT

v_gene: TRBV23-1
j_gene: TRBJ1-2
abundance: NA
len: 16
d_gene: NA
CDR3aa: CASSQSKGLIDYGYTF
CDR3nt: TGCGCCAGCAGTCAATCAAAGGGATTGATCGACTATGGCTACACCTTC

v_gene: TRBV2
j_gene: TRBJ2-7
abundance: NA
len: 13
d_gene: NA
CDR3aa: CASTPETDDEQYF
CDR3nt: TGTGCCAGCACTCCGGAGACAGATGACGAGCAGTACTTC

v_gene: TRBV7-6
j_gene: TRBJ2-2
abundance: NA
len: 13
d_gene: NA
CDR3aa: CASSVDMAGELFF
CDR3nt: TGTGCCAGCAGCGTAGATATGGCCGGGGAGCTGTTTTTT

v_gene: TRBV4-3
j_gene: TRBJ1-3
abundance: NA
len: 14
d_gene: NA
CDR3aa: CASSQEVVGNTIYF
CDR3nt: TGCGCCAGCAGCCAAGAGGTAGTGGGAAACACCATATATTTT

v_gene: TRBV7-9
j_gene: TRBJ1-2
abundance: once
len: 15
d_gene: NA
CDR3aa: CASTPGYTGAYGYTF
CDR3nt: TGTGCCAGCACCCCCGGGTACACGGGCGCCTATGGCTACACCTTC

v_gene: TRBV7-2
j_gene: TRBJ1-2
abundance: NA
len: 11
d_gene: NA
CDR3aa: CASSPQGGYTF
CDR3nt: TGTGCCAGCAGCCCTCAAGGGGGCTACACCTTC

v_gene: TRBV7-2
j_gene: TRBJ2-7
abundance: NA
len: 12
d_gene: TRBD2
CDR3aa: CASRGGAQEQYF
CDR3nt: TGTGCCAGCAGGGGAGGGGCCCAGGAGCAGTACTTC

v_gene: TRBV15
j_gene: TRBJ2-7
abundance: once
len: 15
d_gene: TRBD2
CDR3aa: CATSREYGRAHEQYF
CDR3nt: TGTGCCACCAGCAGAGAATATGGGAGGGCCCACGAGCAGTACTTC

v_gene: TRBV9
j_gene: TRBJ2-1
abundance: once
len: 17
d_gene: NA
CDR3aa: CASSVEPDLSSYNEQFF
CDR3nt: TGTGCCAGCAGCGTAGAGCCGGATCTGAGCTCCTACAATGAGCAGTTCTTC

v_gene: TRBV4-2
j_gene: TRBJ1-5
abundance: NA
len: 16
d_gene: NA
CDR3aa: CASSLNGVVYNQPQHF
CDR3nt: TGTGCCAGCAGCCTAAATGGGGTGGTCTACAATCAGCCCCAGCATTTT

v_gene: TRBV19
j_gene: TRBJ1-4
abundance: once
len: 16
d_gene: NA
CDR3aa: CASRTGVPVSDEKLFF
CDR3nt: TGTGCCAGCAGGACGGGCGTACCAGTATCGGATGAAAAACTGTTTTTT

v_gene: TRBV7-8
j_gene: TRBJ2-2
abundance: NA
len: 17
d_gene: NA
CDR3aa: CASTPYSQGRNTGELFF
CDR3nt: TGTGCCAGCACCCCATATTCTCAGGGGCGAAACACCGGGGAGCTGTTTTTT

v_gene: TRBV7-9
j_gene: TRBJ1-1
abundance: NA
len: 13
d_gene: NA
CDR3aa: CASSGERDTEAFF
CDR3nt: TGTGCCAGCAGCGGGGAGAGAGACACTGAAGCTTTCTTT

v_gene: TRBV5-4
j_gene: TRBJ2-1
abundance: NA
len: 15
d_gene: NA
CDR3aa: CASSLTGHPYNEQFF
CDR3nt: TGTGCCAGCAGCTTGACCGGACACCCCTACAATGAGCAGTTCTTC

v_gene: TRBV4-1
j_gene: TRBJ2-7
abundance: few
len: 16
d_gene: NA
CDR3aa: CASSQVLSLAPYEQYF
CDR3nt: TGCGCCAGCAGCCAAGTTTTGAGCCTAGCGCCCTACGAGCAGTACTTC

v_gene: TRBV7-9
j_gene: TRBJ2-5
abundance: NA
len: 14
d_gene: NA
CDR3aa: CASSNRQSGETQYF
CDR3nt: TGTGCCAGCAGCAACCGACAGTCTGGTGAGACCCAGTACTTC

v_gene: TRBV2
j_gene: TRBJ2-5
abundance: medium-sized
len: 13
d_gene: NA
CDR3aa: CASSWVGGETQYF
CDR3nt: TGTGCCAGCAGCTGGGTTGGGGGGGAGACCCAGTACTTC

v_gene: TRBV6-5
j_gene: TRBJ1-2
abundance: NA
len: 16
d_gene: NA
CDR3aa: CASSYSRGAGDYGYTF
CDR3nt: TGTGCCAGCAGTTACTCGCGAGGGGCGGGGGACTATGGCTACACCTTC